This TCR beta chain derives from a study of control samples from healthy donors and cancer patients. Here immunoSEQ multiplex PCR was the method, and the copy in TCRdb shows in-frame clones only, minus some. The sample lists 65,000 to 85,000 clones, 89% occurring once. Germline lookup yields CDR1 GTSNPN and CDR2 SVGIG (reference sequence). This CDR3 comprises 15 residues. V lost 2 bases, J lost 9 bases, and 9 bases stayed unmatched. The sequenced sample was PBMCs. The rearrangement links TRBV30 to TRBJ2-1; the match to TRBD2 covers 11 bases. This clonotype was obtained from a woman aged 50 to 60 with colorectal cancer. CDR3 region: CAWSFSGGAWIEQFF. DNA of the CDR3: TGTGCCTGGAGTTTTAGCGGGGGGGCCTGGATTGAGCAGTTCTTC.